The clone carrying this T cell receptor (beta chain) has a handful of counts. The antigen remains unidentified. This record belongs to a study of CD8+ T cells in alopecia areata. Across the whole study: Each of the treated patients was given oral tofacitinib, 5 to 10 mg twice daily, for moderate-to-severe alopecia areata.

RNA extraction and reverse transcription yielded cDNA as sequencing template. Libraries were prepared by immunoSEQ multiplex PCR; TCRdb keeps only in-frame clonotypes and omits some of them. The repertoire includes approximately 140,000 clones, roughly 50% of them detected once, and around 7% sits in the top ten. This CDR3 contains 14 residues. Germline V gene lookup returns CDR1 SGHTA and CDR2 FQGNSA. Trimming left V 3 bases short and J 0 bases short, with 6 bases between. From PBMCs, CD4+ and CD8+ T cells were sorted. Study observations and caveats: In lesional scalp, particularly from alopecia totalis/universalis, clonality was higher than in normal scalp. In scalp samples, resident alphabeta T cells of normal skin are also sequenced.

J is TRBJ1-3 and V is TRBV7-2; D remains unclear. This TCR was sampled from a human donor with alopecia areata. Sequencing was carried out using CD4+ T cells sorted from blood. CDR3 loop: CASSFKFSGNTIYF. CDR3 coding DNA: TGTGCCAGCAGCTTTAAGTTCTCTGGAAACACCATATATTTT.